These 21 T cell receptor beta chains were sequenced from one sample in a study of control samples from healthy donors and cancer patients. Produced via immunoSEQ multiplex PCR; TCRdb's table is partial and in-frame only. The profile shows thousands of clones, approximately 77% of them singletons. Sequences were obtained from PBMCs. The receptors originated from a man in his 70s with lung cancer.

The gene calls are TRBV30 and TRBJ2-3, with 10 bases fitting TRBD2. V was clipped by 2 bases and J by 5 bases; unmatched bases: 4. The CDR3 extends over 14 amino acids. Per germline, CDR1 GTSNPN and CDR2 SVGIG (reference sequence). In DNA, the CDR3 is TGTGCCTGGAGTAGGCTAGCGGGAGAAGATACGCAGTATTTT. This codes for CAWSRLAGEDTQYF.

This clone was recorded once. The chain has TRBV19 and TRBJ2-1; 14 bases fit TRBD2. The germline CDR1 and CDR2 sequences are LNHDA and SQIVND (reference sequence). V shed 5 bases and J 7 bases; nucleotides not matched to a gene: 13. This CDR3 contains 18 residues. The CDR3 coding sequence is TGTGCCAGTAGTGAGGGACTAGCGGGAGTAGGATCGGTAAATGAGCAGTTCTTC. Translating it yields CASSEGLAGVGSVNEQFF.

This clone was seen only once. The CDR3 DNA reads as TGTGCCAGCAGGGAACTAGCGGGAGGCGTAGGTACCGGGGAGCTGTTTTTT. Protein product: CASRELAGGVGTGELFF. This chain connects TRBV2 to TRBJ2-2; 12 bases are shared with TRBD2. Per germline, CDR1 SNHLY and CDR2 FYNNEI. The CDR3 is made up of 17 amino acids. With 6 bases clipped from V and 5 bases from J, the junction kept 10 bases outside the gene matches.

This clone was observed a handful of times. V usage is TRBV27 and J usage is TRBJ1-6; weak D call: TRBD1 (5 bases). Germline loops: CDR1 MNHEY, CDR2 SMNVEV (reference sequence). The CDR3 has 16 amino acids. V lost 2 bases to trimming and J lost 0 bases, with 8 bases between them. The CDR3 DNA reads TGTGCCAGCAGTTTAGACGGGGGCTCCTATAATTCACCCCTCCACTTT. Encoded protein: CASSLDGGSYNSPLHF.

V gene TRBV27 combines with J gene TRBJ2-1; no definite D call. CDR1 is MNHEY and CDR2 is SMNVEV in the germline V gene (reference sequence). Deletions cut 8 bases from V and 0 bases from J, with 11 bases between. The CDR3 length is 14 residues. CDR3 protein: CASRTVSSYNEQFF. The DNA for the CDR3 is TGTGCCAGCCGGACGGTTAGCTCCTACAATGAGCAGTTCTTC.

This sequence joins TRBV27 and TRBJ2-3; TRBD1 agrees at 9 bases. The CDR3 loop spans 21 amino acids. Germline trimming cut 3 bases from V and 0 bases from J; bases unmatched to any gene: 19. Germline CDR1 and CDR2: MNHEY and SMNVEV (reference sequence). CDR3 sequence reads: CASSFMPSGQGYFPSTDTQYF. Written as DNA, the CDR3 is TGTGCCAGCAGTTTTATGCCGTCGGGACAGGGATATTTCCCTAGCACAGATACGCAGTATTTT.

The J gene is TRBJ2-7, the V gene TRBV28; D is unclear. This CDR3 comprises 11 residues. Germline loops: CDR1 MDHEN, CDR2 SYDVKM. V lost 5 bases and J lost 5, with 7 bases in between. CDR3 residues: CASSGFHEQYF. In DNA form, the CDR3 reads TGTGCCAGCAGTGGGTTTCACGAGCAGTACTTC.

This chain uses TRBV7-2 with TRBJ1-2, with a weak D call TRBD1 (5 bases). V was clipped by 2 bases and J by 2 bases, with 18 bases between them. The germline gives CDR1 SGHTA, CDR2 FQGNSA. This CDR3 comprises 17 residues. The CDR3 DNA sequence: TGTGCCAGCAGCTTATCCGCGACGGGGGGAAGCAACTATGGCTACACCTTC. Translated, it gives CASSLSATGGSNYGYTF.

The rearrangement links TRBV7-9 to TRBJ2-3; no firm D call. The ends were cut back, 5 bases at V and 9 bases at J, with 12 bases in the middle. The germline V gene has CDR1 SEHNR and CDR2 FQNEAQ (reference sequence). This CDR3 has 12 residues. This CDR3 is CASSPWIETQYF. CDR3 DNA: TGTGCCAGCAGCCCATGGATAGAGACGCAGTATTTT.

The genes are TRBV28 and TRBJ1-5; D remains ambiguous. Germline CDR1 is MDHEN and CDR2 is SYDVKM. CDR3 length equals 16 residues. V was clipped by 3 bases and J by 6 bases, with 18 bases between them. The CDR3 DNA reads as TGTGCCAGCAGTTTCCCTAAAACTGGGGAGAGTCAGCCCCAGCATTTT. Translating gives CASSFPKTGESQPQHF.

The gene calls are TRBV7-9 and TRBJ2-1; 8 nucleotides match TRBD1. V shed 1 base, J shed 16 bases, and the junction held 3 bases outside the gene matches. The CDR3 is 11 amino acids. Looked up from germline, CDR1 is SEHNR and CDR2 is FQNEAQ (reference sequence). The CDR3 here is CASSLGQGIFF. CDR3 coding DNA: TGTGCCAGCAGCTTAGGACAGGGGATCTTCTTC.

This clone was seen only a few times. The chain has TRBV10-1 and TRBJ2-7, with 9 bases fitting TRBD1. CDR1 is WNHNN, CDR2 SYGVQD, per germline (reference sequence). The ends lost 2 bases at V and 3 bases at J; junction bases unmatched: 5. This CDR3 region has 15 residues. The CDR3 DNA reads TGCGCCAGCAGTGAGGGACAGGGGCTAATCTACGAGCAGTACTTC. Its translation: CASSEGQGLIYEQYF.

The chain combines TRBV29-1 with TRBJ2-2, with TRBD2 identical over 8 bases. The ends lost 7 bases at V and 0 bases at J; junction bases unmatched: 4. Germline values: CDR1 SQVTM, CDR2 ANQGSEA. The length of the CDR3 is 14 residues. The CDR3 loop is CSAPGLANTGELFF. The CDR3 DNA is TGCAGCGCCCCGGGACTAGCGAACACCGGGGAGCTGTTTTTT.

The chain combines TRBV30 with TRBJ2-7; D ambiguous. V lost 7 bases, J lost 3 bases, and 16 bases lay in between. CDR1 is GTSNPN, CDR2 SVGIG, per germline (reference sequence). The CDR3 covers 13 residues. CDR3 protein: CASYQPRGYEQYF. For the CDR3, the DNA is TGTGCCTCCTACCAACCGAGAGGCTACGAGCAGTACTTC.

V and J are TRBV28 and TRBJ2-7, with D possibly being TRBD1 (6 bases). The germline V and J ends were trimmed by 5 bases and 1 base, with 15 bases remaining between them. This CDR3 comprises 15 residues. Germline V gives CDR1 MDHEN, CDR2 SYDVKM. CDR3 sequence reads: CASSTLGAGSYEQYF. The CDR3, as DNA: TGTGCCAGCAGTACTTTGGGGGCAGGGTCCTACGAGCAGTACTTC.

The rearrangement links TRBV5-6 to TRBJ1-5; no clear D gene. The CDR3 spans 16 residues. From germline, CDR1 is SGHDT and CDR2 YYEEEE. The V end lost 3 bases, the J end lost 1 base, and 14 bases lay between the germline ends. This CDR3 is CASSSRAKFSNQPQHF. CDR3 sequence (DNA): TGTGCCAGCAGCTCACGGGCAAAATTCAGCAATCAGCCCCAGCATTTT.

This clone was seen a few times. The rearrangement uses TRBV19 and TRBJ1-4; D uncertain. Germline values: CDR1 LNHDA, CDR2 SQIVND (reference sequence). V was cut by 1 base and J by 8 bases, with 8 bases left in between. The CDR3 extends over 13 amino acids. The CDR3 bases are TGTGCCAGTAGTATAGGGGATGGAGAAAAACTGTTTTTT. Protein sequence: CASSIGDGEKLFF. The full variable domain, rest sourced from reference TRBV19 and TRBJ1-4, is DGGITQSPKYLFRKEGQNVTLSCEQNLNHDAMYWYRQDPGQGLRLIYYSQIVNDFQKGDIAEGYSVSREKKESFPLTVTSAQKNPTAFYLCASSIGDGEKLFFGSGTQLSVL.

The genes are TRBV3-1 (or the pseudogene TRBV3-2) and TRBJ1-2; D may be TRBD1 (6 bases). Germline CDR1 reads LGHDT; CDR2 reads YNNKEL (reference sequence). The CDR3 spans 13 residues. The V end was cut by 1 base, the J end by 8 bases, with 11 bases between. The CDR3 nucleotides are TGTGCCAGCAGCCAAGCGGGGGGCGGGGGCTACACCTTC. It encodes CASSQAGGGGYTF.

This clone has only a few counts. V is TRBV19 and J is TRBJ1-4; D possibly corresponds to TRBD1 (5 bases). The CDR3 sequence is 14 residues long. Trimming pared 7 bases from V and 7 bases from J, leaving 16 bases between. The germline gives CDR1 LNHDA, CDR2 SQIVND (reference sequence). In DNA form, the CDR3 reads TGTGCCAGTACCCACCCGGGACTCAGTGAAAAACTGTTTTTT. Translation: CASTHPGLSEKLFF.

The chain employs TRBV30 and TRBJ2-7; D unclear. Germline V lookup: CDR1 GTSNPN, CDR2 SVGIG (reference sequence). Trimming shortened V by 1 base and J by 6 bases, and 13 bases separated the two germline ends. This CDR3 contains 13 residues. Written as DNA, the CDR3 is TGTGCCTGGAGTGCCTTCTTGGTCGGCGAGCAGTACTTC. It translates to CAWSAFLVGEQYF.

The chain joins TRBV6-5 to TRBJ2-1; 8 bases fit TRBD2. CDR3 length: 15 residues. V shed 6 bases and J 3 bases; nucleotides not matched to a gene: 7. Germline loops: CDR1 MNHEY, CDR2 SVGAGI. This chain's CDR3 is CASRPLAGGYNEQFF. The CDR3 nucleotides read TGTGCCAGCAGACCCCTCGCGGGAGGCTACAATGAGCAGTTCTTC.